The next 31 T cell receptor beta chains were all read from a single sample in a study of blood T cell repertoires in COVID-19 (dated by TCRdb to about 2020). The library was generated by the immunoSEQ multiplex PCR assay. TCRdb holds this immuneACCESS table with in-frame rearrangements only. Some clones are missing; in checked studies, unresolved V genes explain under half, and the rest has no known cause. This sample holds 150,000 to 200,000 clones; over 75% were observed only once. About 6.8% of the sample belongs to the ten largest clones. The source material was peripheral blood. All receptors derive from a man aged 65 to 79 with active or convalescent COVID-19.

The chain couples TRBV2 to TRBJ2-7, with D maybe TRBD2 (6 bases). From germline, CDR1 is SNHLY and CDR2 FYNNEI. This CDR3 is built from 14 residues. Trimming took off 4 bases at V and 3 bases at J, with 13 bases between the two ends. CDR3 in DNA: TGTGCCAGCAGTGGGGGGGACGGAGGCTACGAGCAGTACTTC. Amino acid sequence: CASSGGDGGYEQYF.

The chain combines TRBV7-6 with TRBJ1-6; D uncertain. The V gene's germline CDR1 is SGHVS and CDR2 FNYEAQ. The CDR3 consists of 18 residues. Trimming stripped 0 bases from V and 0 bases from J, with 12 bases between. The CDR3, as DNA: TGTGCCAGCAGCTTAGCGCCCTGGCTCAGCTCCTATAATTCACCCCTCCACTTT. Translation gives CASSLAPWLSSYNSPLHF.

The chain carries TRBV19 and TRBJ2-1; 8 bases map to TRBD2. Germline V gene sequence: CDR1 LNHDA, CDR2 SQIVND (reference sequence). This CDR3 is 18 amino acids long. J gave up 7 bases and V 7 bases, and 21 bases lay outside the gene matches. CDR3 sequence reads: CASTSRPGRRGVENEQFF. CDR3 bases: TGTGCCAGTACTTCTCGCCCGGGTCGGCGGGGGGTGGAGAATGAGCAGTTCTTC.

J is TRBJ2-1 and V is TRBV12-5, with 11 nucleotides matching TRBD2. Per the germline V gene, CDR1 is LGHNT and CDR2 is FRNRAP. J gave up 4 bases and V 6 bases, and 8 bases lay outside the gene matches. The CDR3 has 16 amino acids. The CDR3 nucleotides read TGTGCTAGTGGCTCCCCGGGACTAGCGGTTTACAATGAGCAGTTCTTC. Translated: CASGSPGLAVYNEQFF.

The gene calls are TRBV7-2 and TRBJ1-2, with a possible D match to TRBD1 (5 bases). Trimming removed 4 bases from V and 5 bases from J, with 17 bases in between. CDR3 length equals 15 residues. CDR1 and CDR2 from the germline V gene are SGHTA and FQGNSA. This chain's CDR3 is CASSSATGGGYGYTF. The CDR3 bases are TGTGCCAGCAGCTCCGCTACCGGGGGGGGGTATGGCTACACCTTC.

The chain joins TRBV27 to TRBJ1-5; D unresolved. The CDR3 totals 15 residues. Germline V gene lookup returns CDR1 MNHEY and CDR2 SMNVEV (reference sequence). V was shortened by 6 bases and J by 3 bases, with 15 bases between the two germline ends. This CDR3 reads CASRTSGDFNQPQHF. CDR3 in DNA: TGTGCCAGCAGAACGTCCGGTGATTTCAATCAGCCCCAGCATTTT.

With regard to this clone: One end of the junction does not line up with germline, which may come from a read error. Other DNA sequences of this sample code for an identical CDR3. The V call is TRBV6-5, the J call TRBJ2-2; a possible D gene is TRBD1 (6 bases). The CDR3 is 15 residues long. The germline CDR1 and CDR2 sequences are MNHEY and SVGAGI. The CDR3 region is CASTSRDTNTGELFF. The CDR3 DNA reads TGTGCCAGCACGAGCCGGGACACGAACACCGGGGAACTGTTTTTT.

This chain links TRBV2 with TRBJ2-3; TRBD2 agrees at 8 bases. The CDR3 runs 14 residues. The J segment lost 4 bases and the V segment lost 6 bases, leaving 6 bases of the junction unmatched. The V gene's germline CDR1 is SNHLY and CDR2 FYNNEI. The CDR3 bases are TGTGCCAGCAGGGGCGGGGGGTTCCCAGATACGCAGTATTTT. This translates into CASRGGGFPDTQYF.

V usage is TRBV5-4 and J usage is TRBJ1-3, with D maybe TRBD1 (6 bases). The CDR3 totals 16 residues. Germline CDR1 is SGHNT and CDR2 is YYREEE (reference sequence). Deletions cut 1 base from V and 0 bases from J, with 11 bases between. The CDR3 DNA follows: TGTGCCAGCAGCTTGAGTGGGGGCGACTCTGGAAACACCATATATTTT. The encoded protein is CASSLSGGDSGNTIYF.

This sequence joins TRBV30 and TRBJ1-2, with D hard to call. CDR1 and CDR2 (germline): GTSNPN, SVGIG (reference sequence). CDR3 length: 15 amino acids. Between the trimmed V and J ends, which lost 0 bases and 7 bases, there was a span of 18 bases. The CDR3 reads CAWSVLLLATGGYTF. The CDR3 DNA reads TGTGCCTGGAGTGTTCTATTACTAGCCACGGGTGGCTACACCTTC.

The rearrangement uses TRBV2 and TRBJ2-7; D perhaps matches TRBD1 (5 bases). Germline V gives CDR1 SNHLY, CDR2 FYNNEI. V was clipped by 9 bases and J by 0 bases, with 18 bases between them. The CDR3 is 15 amino acids. CDR3 in amino acids: CASGAGGRSSYEQYF. As DNA, the CDR3 is TGTGCCAGTGGGGCAGGTGGCCGAAGCTCCTACGAGCAGTACTTC.

The J gene is TRBJ1-1, the V gene TRBV13; tentative D call: TRBD1 (6 bases). CDR1 is PRHDT and CDR2 is FYEKMQ in the germline V gene (reference sequence). The V end was cut by 3 bases, the J end by 1 base, with 9 bases between. The CDR3 is 14 residues long. The CDR3 region is CASSFRDKNTEAFF. For the CDR3, the DNA is TGTGCCAGCAGCTTTCGGGACAAGAACACTGAAGCTTTCTTT.

V is TRBV19 and J is TRBJ2-5; no reliable D call. The germline V gene has CDR1 LNHDA and CDR2 SQIVND (reference sequence). V dropped 3 bases and J dropped 2 bases, with 7 bases sitting between them. CDR3 length equals 13 residues. CDR3 protein: CASSIQQQETQYF. The CDR3, as DNA: TGTGCCAGTAGTATCCAACAGCAAGAGACCCAGTACTTC.

The chain carries TRBV12-3 or TRBV12-4 and TRBJ1-3; D is perhaps TRBD1 (5 bases). The CDR3 spans 12 residues. Trimming removed 0 bases from V and 14 bases from J, with 11 bases in between. CDR3 bases: TGTGCCAGCAGTTTAGCGGACAATCTCCTATATTTT. This gives the protein CASSLADNLLYF.

This chain connects TRBV29-1 to TRBJ2-7; 12 bases are a match to TRBD1. Germline values: CDR1 SQVTM, CDR2 ANQGSEA. This CDR3 is 16 amino acids long. The V and J ends lost 7 bases and 7 bases, in that order; junction bases with no gene match: 17. This CDR3 is CSAARPGQGARREQYF. The CDR3 coding sequence is TGCAGCGCGGCAAGACCGGGACAGGGGGCGCGAAGGGAGCAGTACTTC.

This chain connects TRBV10-2 to TRBJ2-7, with D perhaps TRBD1 (6 bases). With 2 bases removed from V and 3 bases from J, the gap between germline ends came to 8 bases. CDR1 is WSHSY, CDR2 SAAADI, per germline. The CDR3 covers 13 residues. CDR3 coding DNA: TGCGCCAGCAGTGAGATCAGGGGCTACGAGCAGTACTTC. Encoded protein: CASSEIRGYEQYF.

This clone came up once. At the DNA level, this CDR3 is encoded by other sequences in the same sample as well. CDR3 amino acids: CASSLTGGQPQHF. The CDR3 bases are TGTGCCAGCAGCTTAACAGGGGGCCAGCCCCAGCATTTT. The chain uses TRBV5-6 and TRBJ1-5, with TRBD1 identical over 9 bases. Germline V gives CDR1 SGHDT, CDR2 YYEEEE. V was pared by 2 bases and J by 7 bases, with 1 base of the junction left unmatched. The CDR3 is 13 amino acids.

CDR3 nucleotides: TGCGCCAGCAGCTGGGAAACCGGACAGGGCTACGAGCAGTACTTC. Residues: CASSWETGQGYEQYF. The V gene is TRBV5-1, the J gene TRBJ2-7, with 8 nucleotides matching TRBD1. This CDR3 spans 15 amino acids. CDR1 is SGHRS, CDR2 YFSETQ, per germline. The V segment lost 3 bases and the J segment 3 bases; nucleotides outside the gene matches: 8.

The rearrangement uses TRBV18 and TRBJ1-6; 10 positions agree with TRBD1. CDR1 and CDR2 (germline): KGHSH, LQKENI. J was trimmed by 9 bases and V by 3 bases; bases with no gene match: 5. The CDR3 is 15 residues long. CDR3 loop: CASSPTGTGASPLHF. As DNA, the CDR3 is TGTGCCAGCTCACCCACCGGGACAGGGGCTTCACCCCTCCACTTT.

This clone was seen only once. The chain employs TRBV19 and TRBJ2-5; D perhaps matches TRBD1 (6 bases). This CDR3 is built from 14 residues. The ends were cut back, 3 bases at V and 2 bases at J, with 10 bases in the middle. The V gene's germline CDR1 is LNHDA and CDR2 SQIVND (reference sequence). The CDR3, as DNA: TGTGCCAGTAGTATCCTCGGACAGCAAGAGACCCAGTACTTC. Translated, it gives CASSILGQQETQYF.

This clone has only one observation. This sequence joins TRBV5-1 and TRBJ2-3, with D unclear. Trimming took 0 bases from V and 6 from J, leaving 11 bases between them. Germline V lookup: CDR1 SGHRS, CDR2 YFSETQ. The CDR3 is made up of 14 amino acids. Here the CDR3 DNA reads TGCGCCAGCAGCTTGGCGGCGGCTCACGATACGCAGTATTTT. Amino acids: CASSLAAAHDTQYF.

The gene calls are TRBV11-2 and TRBJ2-1, with 7 bases aligning to TRBD2. V trimming: 4 bases; J trimming: 5 bases; junction bases outside the gene matches: 8. CDR1 SGHAT and CDR2 FQNNGV come from the germline V gene. The CDR3 is 15 amino acids. The CDR3 DNA is TGTGCCAGCAGCTCTTGGCGGGGGACGAACAATGAGCAGTTCTTC. Protein product: CASSSWRGTNNEQFF.

This chain connects TRBV6-5 to TRBJ2-1; TRBD2 is a possible D gene (6 bases). Germline V CDR1 and CDR2: MNHEY, SVGAGI. The CDR3 totals 13 residues. V was cut by 6 bases and J by 4 bases, with 10 bases left in between. CDR3 sequence reads: CASSSGTYNEQFF. In DNA, the CDR3 is TGTGCCAGCAGCTCTGGGACTTACAATGAGCAGTTCTTC.

The gene calls are TRBV6-2 or TRBV6-3 and TRBJ2-5; TRBD1 agrees at 9 bases. Germline assignment: CDR1 MNHEY and CDR2 SVGEGT. The CDR3 consists of 15 residues. Trimming removed 5 bases from V and 5 bases from J; junction bases left unmatched: 9. The CDR3: CASSAPTGGSETQYF. CDR3 coding DNA: TGTGCCAGCAGTGCACCTACAGGGGGCAGCGAGACCCAGTACTTC.

This clone was picked up a small number of times. The rearrangement links TRBV7-2 to TRBJ2-1; 9 nucleotides line up with TRBD1. V gave up 5 bases and J gave up 4 bases; unmatched junction bases: 9. Germline V lookup: CDR1 SGHTA, CDR2 FQGNSA. The CDR3 totals 16 residues. The DNA for the CDR3 is TGTGCCAGCAGCATAGGGACAGGGATCGGGTACAATGAGCAGTTCTTC. Its translation: CASSIGTGIGYNEQFF.

The genes are TRBV19 and TRBJ2-2; D possibly corresponds to TRBD1 (5 bases). The length of the CDR3 is 13 residues. V was clipped by 9 bases and J by 2 bases, with 10 bases between them. CDR1 and CDR2 (germline): LNHDA, SQIVND (reference sequence). CDR3 in amino acids: CASVDRNTGELFF. The CDR3 region has the DNA TGTGCCAGCGTCGACAGAAACACCGGGGAGCTGTTTTTT.

CDR3 residues: CASSATGSRDYGYTF. The CDR3 region has the DNA TGTGCCAGCAGTGCCACCGGGAGCAGGGACTATGGCTACACCTTC. The gene calls are TRBV25-1 and TRBJ1-2; maybe TRBD1 (5 bases). V lost 4 bases, J lost 3 bases, and 15 bases lay in between. CDR1 is MGHDK, CDR2 SYGVNS, per germline. This CDR3 has 15 amino acids.

The chain employs TRBV7-3 and TRBJ2-3, with a weak D call TRBD2 (6 bases). Germline V lookup: CDR1 SGHTA, CDR2 FQGTGA. V shed 2 bases and J shed 4 bases, with 10 bases lying between them. The CDR3 totals 14 residues. CDR3 nucleotide sequence: TGTGCCAGCAGCTTAGGTAGCGGTTCAGATACGCAGTATTTT. This encodes CASSLGSGSDTQYF.

This clone was seen just once. The rearrangement uses TRBV6-2 or TRBV6-3 and TRBJ1-1; D gene unclear. The CDR3 spans 13 residues. V was pared by 6 bases and J by 4 bases, with 12 bases between. The germline gives CDR1 MNHEY, CDR2 SVGEGT. The CDR3 DNA is TGTGCCAGCAGCAGACACGCCTCCACTGAAGCTTTCTTT. Amino acid sequence: CASSRHASTEAFF.

The rearrangement links TRBV30 to TRBJ2-1, with 10 bases lining up with TRBD1. Germline CDR1 and CDR2: GTSNPN and SVGIG (reference sequence). J lost 5 bases, V lost 7 bases, and 14 bases had no gene match. There are 16 residues in the CDR3. CDR3 residues: CASLLKRDRGDNEQFF. DNA for the CDR3: TGTGCCTCACTTTTAAAAAGGGACAGGGGAGACAATGAGCAGTTCTTC. Filled out from reference TRBV30 and TRBJ2-1, the complete variable domain reads SQTIHQWPATLVQPVGSPLSLECTVEGTSNPNLYWYRQAAGRGLQLLFYSVGIGQISSEVPQNLSASRPQDRQFILSSKKLLLSDSGFYLCASLLKRDRGDNEQFFGPGTRLTVL.

The J gene is TRBJ2-1, the V gene TRBV7-9; D is unresolved. Germline loops: CDR1 SEHNR, CDR2 FQNEAQ (reference sequence). The V end lost 7 bases, the J end lost 3 bases, and 7 bases lay between the germline ends. The CDR3 length is 12 residues. CDR3 sequence reads: CASTYNYNEQFF. CDR3 bases: TGTGCCAGCACGTACAACTACAATGAGCAGTTCTTC.